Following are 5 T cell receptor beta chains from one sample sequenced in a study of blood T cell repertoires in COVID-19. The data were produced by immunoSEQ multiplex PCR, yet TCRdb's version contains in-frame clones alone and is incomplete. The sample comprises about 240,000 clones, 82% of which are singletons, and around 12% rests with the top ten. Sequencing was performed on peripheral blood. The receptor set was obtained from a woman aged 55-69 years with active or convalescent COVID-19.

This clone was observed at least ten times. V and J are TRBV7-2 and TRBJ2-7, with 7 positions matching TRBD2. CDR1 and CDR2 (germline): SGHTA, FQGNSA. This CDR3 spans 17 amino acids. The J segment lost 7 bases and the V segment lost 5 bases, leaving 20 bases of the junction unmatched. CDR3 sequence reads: CASSPFGRAGTPWEQYF. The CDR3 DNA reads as TGTGCCAGCAGCCCCTTTGGGAGAGCGGGGACCCCCTGGGAGCAGTACTTC. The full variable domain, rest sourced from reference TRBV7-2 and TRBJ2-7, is GAGVSQSPSNKVTEKGKDVELRCDPISGHTALYWYRQSLGQGLEFLIYFQGNSAPDKSGLPSDRFSAERTGGSVSTLTIQRTQQEDSAVYLCASSPFGRAGTPWEQYFGPGTRLTVT.

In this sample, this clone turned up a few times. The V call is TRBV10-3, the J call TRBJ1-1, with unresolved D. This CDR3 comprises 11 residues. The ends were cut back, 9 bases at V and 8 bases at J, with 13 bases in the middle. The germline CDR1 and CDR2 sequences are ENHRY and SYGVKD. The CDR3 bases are TGTGCCATGCGCAGTGAGACAGAAGCTTTCTTT. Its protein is CAMRSETEAFF.

CDR3 nucleotide sequence: TGTGCCAGCAGCCGAGGGACTAGCGAAGAGACCCAGTACTTC. Encoded protein: CASSRGTSEETQYF. The chain is built from TRBV7-8 and TRBJ2-5, with TRBD2 identical over 10 bases. There are 14 residues in the CDR3. CDR1 is SGHVS, CDR2 FQNEAQ, per germline. V gave up 5 bases and J gave up 3 bases; unmatched junction bases: 3.

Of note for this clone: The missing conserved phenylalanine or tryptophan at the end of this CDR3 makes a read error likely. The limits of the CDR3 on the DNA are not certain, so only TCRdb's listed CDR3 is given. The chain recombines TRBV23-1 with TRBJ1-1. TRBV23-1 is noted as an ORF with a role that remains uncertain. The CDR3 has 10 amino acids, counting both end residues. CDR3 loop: CASSQSAFPG.

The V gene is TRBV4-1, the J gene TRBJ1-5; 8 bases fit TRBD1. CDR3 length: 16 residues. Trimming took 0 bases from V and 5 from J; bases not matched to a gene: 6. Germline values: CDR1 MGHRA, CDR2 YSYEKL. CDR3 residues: CASSQDRTGWHQPQHF. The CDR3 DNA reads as TGCGCCAGCAGCCAAGATCGGACAGGGTGGCATCAGCCCCAGCATTTT.